The 2 T cell receptor beta chains below come from one sample, sequenced in a study of blood T cell repertoires in COVID-19. Sequencing was performed with immunoSEQ multiplex PCR; in TCRdb, only in-frame clones are kept and a portion is missing. The sample has 540,000 or so clones, around nine tenths seen once. Sequenced: peripheral blood. These receptors came from a woman in her fifties or sixties with COVID-19, enrolled during active disease.

The chain recombines TRBV7-9 with TRBJ2-6, with a tentative D call TRBD2 (6 bases). The CDR3 is 18 amino acids. Germline V gene sequence: CDR1 SEHNR, CDR2 FQNEAQ (reference sequence). Trimming cost V 5 bases and J 3 bases, with 20 bases left between them. The CDR3: CASSPGTARTLGANVLTF. CDR3 bases: TGTGCCAGCAGCCCCGGGACTGCCCGCACCCTTGGGGCCAACGTCCTGACTTTC.

This chain links TRBV11-2 with TRBJ2-2; 7 nucleotides align to TRBD1. CDR3 size: 17 residues. In germline, CDR1 is SGHAT, CDR2 FQNNGV. After removal of 4 bases from V and 2 bases from J, the junction contained 10 bases not matched to a gene. CDR3 loop: CASSSYPTGENTGELFF. CDR3 DNA: TGTGCCAGCAGCTCCTATCCTACAGGGGAAAACACCGGGGAGCTGTTTTTT.